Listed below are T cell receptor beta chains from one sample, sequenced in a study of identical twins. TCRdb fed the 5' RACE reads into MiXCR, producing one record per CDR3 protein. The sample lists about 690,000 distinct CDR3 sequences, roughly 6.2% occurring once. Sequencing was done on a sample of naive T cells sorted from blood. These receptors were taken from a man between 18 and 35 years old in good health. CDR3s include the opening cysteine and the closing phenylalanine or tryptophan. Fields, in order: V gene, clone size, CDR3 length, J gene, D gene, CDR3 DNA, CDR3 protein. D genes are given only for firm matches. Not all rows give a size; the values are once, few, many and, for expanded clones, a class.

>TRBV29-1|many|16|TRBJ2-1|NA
TGCAGTATGAAAACCGGGACTCCGAGCTCCTACAATGAGCAGTTCTTC
CSMKTGTPSSYNEQFF
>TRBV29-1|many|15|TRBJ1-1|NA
TGCAGCGTTGAAGGGGGGAGCATTCCGAACACTGAAGCTTTCTTT
CSVEGGSIPNTEAFF
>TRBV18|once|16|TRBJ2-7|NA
TGTGCCAGCTCACCACCGGTCGGTACTACTTCCTACGAGCAGTACTTC
CASSPPVGTTSYEQYF
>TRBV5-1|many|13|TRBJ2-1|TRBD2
TGCGCCAGCAGCGGGGGGACTAGCAATGAGCAGTTCTTC
CASSGGTSNEQFF
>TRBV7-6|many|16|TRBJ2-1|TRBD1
TGTGCCAGCAGCCTCATTGGGACAGGATTATACAATGAGCAGTTCTTC
CASSLIGTGLYNEQFF
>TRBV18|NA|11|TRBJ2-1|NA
TGTGCCAGCTTACTTACCAATGAGCAGTTCTTC
CASLLTNEQFF
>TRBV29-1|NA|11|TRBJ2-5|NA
TGCAGCTGCTCAGAGGTGGAGACCCAGTACTTC
CSCSEVETQYF
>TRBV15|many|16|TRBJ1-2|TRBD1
TGTGCCACCAGCAGAGCTAGGACAGGGGGATCCTATGGCTACACCTTC
CATSRARTGGSYGYTF
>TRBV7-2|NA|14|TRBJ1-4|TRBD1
TGTGCCAGCAGCTTACGGGGGACAGATGAAAAACTGTTTTTT
CASSLRGTDEKLFF
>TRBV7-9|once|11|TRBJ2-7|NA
TGTGCCAGCAGCGCAGTCCACGAGCAGTACTTC
CASSAVHEQYF
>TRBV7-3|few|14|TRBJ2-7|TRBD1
TGTGCCAGCAGCCTTACCGGGACAGGGAACGAGCAGTACTTC
CASSLTGTGNEQYF
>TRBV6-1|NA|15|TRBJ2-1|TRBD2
TGTGCCAGCAAAACTAGCGGAGGGGCCTACAATGAGCAGTTCTTC
CASKTSGGAYNEQFF
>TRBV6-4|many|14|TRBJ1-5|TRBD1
TGTGCCAGCAGTGAGGCAGGGGGCTTGCAGCCCCAGCATTTT
CASSEAGGLQPQHF
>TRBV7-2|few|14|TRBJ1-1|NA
TGTGCCAGCAGCCCACGTGCTGAGAACACTGAAGCTTTCTTT
CASSPRAENTEAFF
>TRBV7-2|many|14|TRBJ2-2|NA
TGTGCCAGCAGCCAGGGCCAGGGTCCCGGGGAGCTGTTTTTT
CASSQGQGPGELFF
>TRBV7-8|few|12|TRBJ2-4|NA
TGTGCCAGCAGCTTGGACGGGGACATTCAGTACTTC
CASSLDGDIQYF
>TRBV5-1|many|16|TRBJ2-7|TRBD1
TGCGCCAGCAGCTCTGGTGCAGGACAGGGCCTCTACGAGCAGTACTTC
CASSSGAGQGLYEQYF
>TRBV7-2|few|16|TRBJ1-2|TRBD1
TGTGCCAGCACCTTTGCAGGGACAGGGGGCACGTCTGGCTACACCTTC
CASTFAGTGGTSGYTF
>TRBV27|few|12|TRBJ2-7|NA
TGTGCCACAACCGCTGGCTCCTACGAGCAGTACTTC
CATTAGSYEQYF
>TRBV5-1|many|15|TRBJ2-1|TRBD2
TGCGCCAGCAGCTTCCCTAGCGGGATTGTCCCTGAGCAGTTCTTC
CASSFPSGIVPEQFF
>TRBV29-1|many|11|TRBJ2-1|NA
TGCAGCTCCCCTGGGGGTAATGAGCAGTTCTTC
CSSPGGNEQFF
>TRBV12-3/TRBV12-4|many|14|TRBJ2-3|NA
TGTGCCAGCAGTCACAAAGGTTCACAAGATACGCAGTATTTT
CASSHKGSQDTQYF
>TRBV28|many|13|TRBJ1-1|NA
TGTGCCAGCAGTTTATACGGGAACACTGAAGCTTTCTTT
CASSLYGNTEAFF
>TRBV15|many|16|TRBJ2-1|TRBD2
TGTGCCACCAGCAGCCCCTCCGGGAGGAGTCACAATGAGCAGTTCTTC
CATSSPSGRSHNEQFF
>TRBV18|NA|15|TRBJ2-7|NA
TGTGCCAGCTCACCCAAAACTCAGGGAAACTACGAGCAGTACTTC
CASSPKTQGNYEQYF
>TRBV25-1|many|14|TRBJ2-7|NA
TGTGCCAGCACCCCCCGCGGGTGGTCCTACGAGCAGTACTTC
CASTPRGWSYEQYF
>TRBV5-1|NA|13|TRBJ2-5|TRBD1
TGCGCCAGCAGCAACAGGGGTGTGGAGACCCAGTACTTC
CASSNRGVETQYF
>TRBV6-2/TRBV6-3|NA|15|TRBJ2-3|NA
TGTGCCAGCAGTTCGCGGGACTCCTATTCCGATACGCAGTATTTT
CASSSRDSYSDTQYF
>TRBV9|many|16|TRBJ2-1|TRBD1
TGTGCCAGCAGCGTAGTTTGGACAGGGGTGTTCAATGAGCAGTTCTTC
CASSVVWTGVFNEQFF
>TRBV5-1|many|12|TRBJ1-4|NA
TGCGCCAGCAGCTTGGGTGGTGAAAAACTGTTTTTT
CASSLGGEKLFF
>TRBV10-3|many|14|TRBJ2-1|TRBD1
TGTGCCATCAGTCGACAGGGGGTAAACAATGAGCAGTTCTTC
CAISRQGVNNEQFF
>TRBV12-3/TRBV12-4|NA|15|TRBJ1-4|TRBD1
TGTGCCAGCAGGACTGGGACAGGGGTGAATGAAAAACTGTTTTTT
CASRTGTGVNEKLFF
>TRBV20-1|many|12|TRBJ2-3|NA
TGCAGTGCTACCGTCTGGGAAGATACGCAGTATTTT
CSATVWEDTQYF
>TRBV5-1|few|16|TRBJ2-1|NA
TGCGCCAGCAGCCCACAACCGACAGAGCTAAACAATGAGCAGTTCTTC
CASSPQPTELNNEQFF
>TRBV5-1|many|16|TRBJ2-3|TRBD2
TGCGCCAGCAGCCCTGCCTGGCGGGAGAGCACAGATACGCAGTATTTT
CASSPAWRESTDTQYF
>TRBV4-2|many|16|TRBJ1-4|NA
TGTGCCAGCAGCCAAGGGGACCTAGCAACTAATGAAAAACTGTTTTTT
CASSQGDLATNEKLFF
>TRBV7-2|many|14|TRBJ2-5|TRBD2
TGTGCCAGCAGCTTAAATGGCGGGAGAGAGACCCAGTACTTC
CASSLNGGRETQYF
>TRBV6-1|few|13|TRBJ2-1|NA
TGTGCCAGCACCACCGGGGTGGGAGTTGAGCAGTTCTTC
CASTTGVGVEQFF
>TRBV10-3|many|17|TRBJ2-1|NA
TGTGCCATCAGTGATTCCGTCGCGGGAAGCTCCTACAATGAGCAGTTCTTC
CAISDSVAGSSYNEQFF